The present entry profiles one T cell receptor beta chain with its context. Authors' analysis steps: Using reference gene primer amplification, nucleated cell counts were estimated. The repertoire was sequenced with immunoSEQ multiplex PCR; TCRdb's copy has only in-frame clones and lacks some. V and J calls and clone size are as listed in that table; D and trimming were resolved from the DNA. The data show hundreds of thousands of clones, about 87% seen once. Germline V lookup: CDR1 WNHNN, CDR2 SYGVQD (reference sequence). V was shortened by 4 bases and J by 5 bases, with 11 bases between the two germline ends. CDR3 length: 13 residues. The data belong to a study of blood T cell repertoires in COVID-19. Background on the study: The United States, Italy and Spain were the sources of the acute and convalescent COVID-19 samples. From T cells, B-cell-depleted T cells, or PBMCs came the material, which was cDNA or gDNA.

Sequenced: peripheral blood. The genes are TRBV10-1 and TRBJ2-5; D is ambiguous. The clonotype comes from a man aged 55 to 70 with acute or convalescent COVID-19. CDR3: CASSAIHGETQYF. Here the CDR3 DNA reads TGCGCCAGCAGTGCTATACACGGGGAGACCCAGTACTTC.